Presented here are 12 T cell receptor beta chains from one specimen sequenced in a study of blood T cell repertoires in COVID-19. Here immunoSEQ multiplex PCR was the method, and the copy in TCRdb shows in-frame clones only, minus some. The sample yields 35,000 to 50,000 clones, just under 85% seen once. The sample taken for sequencing was peripheral blood. Receptors were obtained from a human donor with acute or convalescent COVID-19. The donor label of this sample is uncertain.

In regard to this clone: The junction departs from the called germline gene at one end, perhaps through a read error. The chain joins TRBV7-7 to TRBJ2-2; 7 bases agree with TRBD2. Germline CDR1 is SSHAT and CDR2 is FNYEAQ (reference sequence). The CDR3 has 15 residues. The CDR3 nucleotides are TGTGCTAGCAGCTTGAGGGAGGGGCCCACCGGGGAGCTGTTTTTT. Translation: CASSLREGPTGELFF. The full variable domain, completed using reference TRBV7-7 and TRBJ2-2, is GAGVSQSPRYKVTKRGQDVTLRCDPISSHATLYWYQQALGQGPEFLTYFNYEAQPDKSGLPSDRFSAERPEGSISTLTIQRTEQRDSAMYRCASSLREGPTGELFFGEGSRLTVL.

The chain carries TRBV19 and TRBJ1-4; D perhaps matches TRBD1 (5 bases). CDR1 LNHDA and CDR2 SQIVND come from the germline V gene (reference sequence). Trimming left V 7 bases short and J 0 bases short, with 9 bases between. This CDR3 region has 14 residues. The DNA of the CDR3 is TGTGCCAGTACCGCGGGGGCAACTAATGAAAAACTGTTTTTT. Encoded protein: CASTAGATNEKLFF.

This rearrangement joins TRBV7-8 to TRBJ2-2; TRBD1 matches 7 bases. V was clipped by 5 bases and J by 7 bases; unmatched bases: 13. The CDR3 covers 16 residues. Germline V gene data show CDR1 as SGHVS and CDR2 as FQNEAQ. The DNA of the CDR3 is TGTGCCAGCAGCCCCTCCGGGACAGCGATGGGCGGGGAGCTGTTTTTT. Translated: CASSPSGTAMGGELFF.

V and J are TRBV10-2 and TRBJ1-5; the D gene is possibly TRBD1 (6 bases). The V end was cut by 3 bases, the J end by 4 bases, with 10 bases between. CDR3 length: 14 residues. The germline gives CDR1 WSHSY, CDR2 SAAADI. The CDR3 is CASSEQGLNQPQHF. The CDR3 DNA sequence: TGCGCCAGCAGTGAACAGGGATTAAATCAGCCCCAGCATTTT.

CDR3 nucleotides: TGTGCCAGCAGCGTAGAAGGGGGCGCAGGCTATGGCTACACCTTC. It yields the protein CASSVEGGAGYGYTF. The J gene is TRBJ1-2, the V gene TRBV9; 7 bases align to TRBD1. CDR3 size: 15 residues. CDR1 SGDLS and CDR2 YYNGEE come from the germline V gene. Trimming at V came to 0 bases and at J to 4 bases, leaving 6 bases not matched to a gene.

The chain has TRBV2 and TRBJ1-3; D is possibly TRBD1 (5 bases). This CDR3 is 14 amino acids long. V shed 6 bases and J shed 0 bases, with 9 bases lying between them. Germline CDR1 SNHLY, CDR2 FYNNEI. The CDR3 here is CASRGDASGNTIYF. In nucleotides, the CDR3 is TGTGCCAGCAGAGGGGATGCCTCTGGAAACACCATATATTTT.

This clone was observed a few times. The chain links TRBV30 to TRBJ1-1, with 8 bases aligning to TRBD1. Germline lookup yields CDR1 GTSNPN and CDR2 SVGIG (reference sequence). V shed 5 bases and J 7 bases; nucleotides not matched to a gene: 15. This CDR3 region has 15 residues. The CDR3 protein is CAWDIGRGLVGEAFF. As DNA, the CDR3 is TGTGCCTGGGATATCGGCAGGGGGCTAGTTGGTGAAGCTTTCTTT.

The J gene is TRBJ2-1, the V gene TRBV3-1 (or the pseudogene TRBV3-2); TRBD2 agrees at 9 bases. From germline, CDR1 is LGHDT and CDR2 YNNKEL (reference sequence). J gave up 7 bases and V 1 base, and 5 bases lay outside the gene matches. CDR3 size: 15 residues. The chain's CDR3 is CASSQGRRGGNEQFF. In nucleotides, the CDR3 is TGTGCCAGCAGCCAAGGTAGGCGGGGGGGAAATGAGCAGTTCTTC.

The chain has TRBV15 and TRBJ1-2; perhaps TRBD1 as D (5 bases). Germline V gives CDR1 LNHNV, CDR2 YYDKDF (reference sequence). CDR3 length: 13 residues. Trimming removed 0 bases at V and 6 bases at J, with 8 bases between. As DNA, the CDR3 is TGTGCCACCAGCAGAGAAGAAGGGGATGGCTACACCTTC. It translates to CATSREEGDGYTF.

The V call is TRBV10-3, the J call TRBJ1-2, with D maybe TRBD1 (5 bases). The V gene's germline CDR1 is ENHRY and CDR2 SYGVKD. The ends were cut back, 4 bases at V and 2 bases at J, with 11 bases in the middle. The CDR3 length is 14 residues. CDR3 DNA: TGTGCCATCAGTGCGGCAGGGTCCAACTATGGCTACACCTTC. Translation: CAISAAGSNYGYTF.

The chain has TRBV5-1 and TRBJ2-1, with D perhaps matching TRBD2 (6 bases). Germline CDR1 reads SGHRS; CDR2 reads YFSETQ. Trimming took 4 bases from V and 3 from J, leaving 23 bases between them. The CDR3 has 18 amino acids. CDR3 DNA: TGCGCCAGCAGCCGATCGACGGGGCTTGGGGGGTTCTACAATGAGCAGTTCTTC. Its protein product is CASSRSTGLGGFYNEQFF.

This clone is categorized as medium-sized. The rearrangement joins TRBV18 to TRBJ2-3; D remains ambiguous. V was clipped by 5 bases and J by 5 bases, with 20 bases between them. Germline V gives CDR1 KGHSH, CDR2 LQKENI. This CDR3 spans 16 amino acids. The CDR3 bases are TGTGCCAGCTCAGCCGCACCGGGTCTTAGACTAGATACGCAGTATTTT. Residues: CASSAAPGLRLDTQYF.